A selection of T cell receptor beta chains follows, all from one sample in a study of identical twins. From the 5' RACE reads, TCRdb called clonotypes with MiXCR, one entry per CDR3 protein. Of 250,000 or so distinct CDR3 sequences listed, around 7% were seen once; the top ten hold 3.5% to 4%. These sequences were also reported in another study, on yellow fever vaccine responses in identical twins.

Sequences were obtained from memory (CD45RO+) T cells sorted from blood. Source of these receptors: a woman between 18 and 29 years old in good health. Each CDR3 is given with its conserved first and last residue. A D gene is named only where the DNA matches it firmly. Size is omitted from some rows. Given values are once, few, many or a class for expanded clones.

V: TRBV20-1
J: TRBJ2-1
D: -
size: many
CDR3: CSASVYNEQFF
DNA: TGCAGTGCTAGTGTCTACAATGAGCAGTTCTTC

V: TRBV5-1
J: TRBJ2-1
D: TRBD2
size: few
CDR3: CASSLVLAGGGEQFF
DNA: TGCGCCAGCAGCTTGGTGCTAGCGGGAGGAGGTGAGCAGTTCTTC

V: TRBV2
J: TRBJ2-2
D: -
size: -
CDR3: CASSGPANTGELFF
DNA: TGTGCCAGCTCGGGCCCCGCGAACACCGGGGAGCTGTTTTTT

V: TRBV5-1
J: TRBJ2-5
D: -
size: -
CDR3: CASSPSGSQETQYF
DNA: TGCGCCAGCAGCCCGAGCGGTTCCCAAGAGACCCAGTACTTC

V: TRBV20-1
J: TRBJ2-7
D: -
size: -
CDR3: CSPPSENHYEQYF
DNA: TGCAGCCCCCCTAGCGAGAACCACTACGAGCAGTACTTC

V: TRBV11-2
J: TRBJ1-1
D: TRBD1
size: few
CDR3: CASSLVQGANTEAFF
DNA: TGTGCCAGCAGCTTAGTTCAGGGGGCAAACACTGAAGCTTTCTTT

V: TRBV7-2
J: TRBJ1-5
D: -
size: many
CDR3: CASSQDSWGNQPQHF
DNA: TGTGCCAGCAGTCAGGACAGTTGGGGAAATCAGCCCCAGCATTTT

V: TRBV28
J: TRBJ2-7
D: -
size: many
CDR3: CASSQIFLGVIYEQYF
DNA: TGTGCCAGCAGCCAAATATTCTTGGGGGTCATCTACGAGCAGTACTTC

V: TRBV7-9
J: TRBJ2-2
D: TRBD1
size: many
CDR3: CASSSRVGGITGELFF
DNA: TGTGCCAGCAGCTCGCGTGTAGGGGGCATCACCGGGGAGCTGTTTTTT

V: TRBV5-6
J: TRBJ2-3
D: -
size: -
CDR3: CASSFKDRYTDTQYF
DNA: TGTGCCAGCAGCTTTAAAGACAGATACACAGATACGCAGTATTTT

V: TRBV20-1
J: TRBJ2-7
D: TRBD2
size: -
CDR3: CSARAAGGRGVYEQYF
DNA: TGCAGTGCTAGAGCCGCGGGCGGGAGGGGCGTCTACGAGCAGTACTTC

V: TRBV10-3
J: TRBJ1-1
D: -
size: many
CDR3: CATRGGETNTEAFF
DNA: TGTGCCACCCGGGGGGGTGAAACTAACACTGAAGCTTTCTTT

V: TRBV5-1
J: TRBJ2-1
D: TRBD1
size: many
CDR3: CASSLADRVVNEQFF
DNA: TGCGCCAGCAGCTTGGCGGACAGGGTGGTAAATGAGCAGTTCTTC

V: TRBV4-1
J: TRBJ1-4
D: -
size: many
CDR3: CASSQESMRLFF
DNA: TGCGCCAGCAGCCAAGAATCAATGAGGCTGTTTTTT

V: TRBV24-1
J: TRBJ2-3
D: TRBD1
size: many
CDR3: CATSDPGQGGDTQYF
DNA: TGTGCCACCAGTGACCCAGGACAGGGGGGAGATACGCAGTATTTT

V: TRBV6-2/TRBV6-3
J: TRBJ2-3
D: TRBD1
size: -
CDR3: CASSPTDNPGTASSTDTQYF
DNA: TGTGCCAGCAGCCCAACCGACAATCCCGGGACAGCTTCTAGCACAGATACGCAGTATTTT

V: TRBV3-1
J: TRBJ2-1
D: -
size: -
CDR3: CASSQGIRNEQFF
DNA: TGTGCCAGCAGCCAAGGAATCCGGAATGAGCAGTTCTTC

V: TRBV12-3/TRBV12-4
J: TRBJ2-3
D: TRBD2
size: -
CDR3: CASSLGSSGGVSTDTQYF
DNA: TGTGCCAGCAGTTTAGGGTCTAGCGGGGGGGTTAGCACAGATACGCAGTATTTT

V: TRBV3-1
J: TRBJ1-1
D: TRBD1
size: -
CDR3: CASRPRTGGTEAFF
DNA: TGTGCCAGCAGGCCGAGGACAGGGGGGACTGAAGCTTTCTTT

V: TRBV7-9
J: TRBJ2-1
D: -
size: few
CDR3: CASSLIGLYNEQFF
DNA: TGTGCCAGCAGCTTAATTGGGCTTTACAATGAGCAGTTCTTC

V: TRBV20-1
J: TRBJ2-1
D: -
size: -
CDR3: CSIGGLYNEQFF
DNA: TGCAGTATAGGGGGACTGTACAATGAGCAGTTCTTC

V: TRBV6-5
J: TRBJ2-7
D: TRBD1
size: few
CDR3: CASSYSVPNGQGLTYEQYF
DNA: TGTGCCAGCAGTTACTCGGTCCCAAACGGACAGGGCCTAACCTACGAGCAGTACTTC

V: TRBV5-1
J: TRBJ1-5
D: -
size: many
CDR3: CASSWSPVQNSNQPQHF
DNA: TGCGCCAGCAGCTGGAGCCCCGTACAGAATAGCAATCAGCCCCAGCATTTT

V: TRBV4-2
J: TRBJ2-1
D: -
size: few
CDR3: CASSQDYGGPSYNEQFF
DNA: TGTGCCAGCAGCCAAGATTACGGGGGGCCCTCCTACAATGAGCAGTTCTTC

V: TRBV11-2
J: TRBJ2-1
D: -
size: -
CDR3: CASSLVLSPSSYNEQFF
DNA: TGTGCCAGCAGCTTAGTTCTATCCCCCAGTTCATACAATGAGCAGTTCTTC